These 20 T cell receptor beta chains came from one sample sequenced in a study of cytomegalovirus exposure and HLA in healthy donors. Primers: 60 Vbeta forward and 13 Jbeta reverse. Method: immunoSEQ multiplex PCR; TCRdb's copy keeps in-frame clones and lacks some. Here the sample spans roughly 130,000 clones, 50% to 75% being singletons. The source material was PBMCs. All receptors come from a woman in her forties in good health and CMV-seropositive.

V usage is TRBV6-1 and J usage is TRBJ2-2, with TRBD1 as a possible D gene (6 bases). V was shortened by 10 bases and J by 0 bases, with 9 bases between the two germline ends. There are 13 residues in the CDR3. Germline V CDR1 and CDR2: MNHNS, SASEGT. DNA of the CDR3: TGTGCCACAGGGACACCGAACACCGGGGAGCTGTTTTTT. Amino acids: CATGTPNTGELFF.

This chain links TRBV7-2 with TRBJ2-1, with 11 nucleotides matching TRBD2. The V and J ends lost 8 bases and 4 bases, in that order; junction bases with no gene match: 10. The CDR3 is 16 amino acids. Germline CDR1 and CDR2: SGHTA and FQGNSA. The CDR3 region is CASGLSGGGLYNEQFF. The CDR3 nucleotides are TGTGCCAGCGGCCTTAGCGGGGGGGGCTTATACAATGAGCAGTTCTTC.

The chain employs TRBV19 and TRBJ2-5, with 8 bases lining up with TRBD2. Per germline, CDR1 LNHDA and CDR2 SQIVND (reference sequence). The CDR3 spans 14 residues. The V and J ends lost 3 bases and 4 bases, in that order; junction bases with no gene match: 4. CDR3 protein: CASSIGGARETQYF. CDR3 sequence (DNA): TGTGCCAGTAGTATCGGGGGGGCCAGAGAGACCCAGTACTTC.

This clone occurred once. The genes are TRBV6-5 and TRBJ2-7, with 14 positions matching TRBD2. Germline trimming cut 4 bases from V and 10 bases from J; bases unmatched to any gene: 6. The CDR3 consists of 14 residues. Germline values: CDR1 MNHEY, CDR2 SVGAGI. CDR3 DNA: TGTGCCAGCAGTTTGGGACTAGCGGGAGCGGATCAGTACTTC. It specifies CASSLGLAGADQYF.

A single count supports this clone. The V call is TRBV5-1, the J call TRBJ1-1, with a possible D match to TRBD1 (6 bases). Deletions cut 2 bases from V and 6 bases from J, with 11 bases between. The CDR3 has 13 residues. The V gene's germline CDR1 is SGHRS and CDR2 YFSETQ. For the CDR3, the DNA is TGCGCCAGCAGCTTAACAGGGACCCCTGAAGCTTTCTTT. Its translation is CASSLTGTPEAFF.

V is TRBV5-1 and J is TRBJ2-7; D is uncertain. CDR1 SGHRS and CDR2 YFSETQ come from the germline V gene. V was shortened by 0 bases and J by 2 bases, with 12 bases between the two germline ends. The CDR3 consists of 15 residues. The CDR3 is CASSLVGFSTYEQYF. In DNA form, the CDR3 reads TGCGCCAGCAGCTTGGTCGGTTTTTCTACCTACGAGCAGTACTTC.

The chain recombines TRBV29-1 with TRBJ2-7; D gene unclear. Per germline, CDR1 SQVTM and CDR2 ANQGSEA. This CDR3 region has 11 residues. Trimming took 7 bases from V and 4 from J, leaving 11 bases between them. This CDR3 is CSASHIYEQYF. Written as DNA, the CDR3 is TGCAGCGCCTCCCACATATACGAGCAGTACTTC.

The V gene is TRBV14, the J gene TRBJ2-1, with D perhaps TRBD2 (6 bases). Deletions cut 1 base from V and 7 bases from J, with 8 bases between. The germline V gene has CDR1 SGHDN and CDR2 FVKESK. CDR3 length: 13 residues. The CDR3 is CASSQGLVNEQFF. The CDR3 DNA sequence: TGTGCCAGCAGCCAAGGACTAGTAAATGAGCAGTTCTTC.

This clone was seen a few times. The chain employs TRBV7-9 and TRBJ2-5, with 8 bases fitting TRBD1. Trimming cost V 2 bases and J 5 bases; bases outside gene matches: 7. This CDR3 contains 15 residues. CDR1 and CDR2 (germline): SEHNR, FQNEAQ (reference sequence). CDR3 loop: CASSLTQGARETQYF. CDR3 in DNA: TGTGCCAGCAGCTTAACGCAGGGGGCGAGGGAGACCCAGTACTTC. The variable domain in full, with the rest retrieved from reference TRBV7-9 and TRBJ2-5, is DTGVSQNPRHKITKRGQNVTFRCDPISEHNRLYWYRQTLGQGPEFLTYFQNEAQLEKSRLLSDRFSAERPKGSFSTLEIQRTEQGDSAMYLCASSLTQGARETQYFGPGTRLLVL.

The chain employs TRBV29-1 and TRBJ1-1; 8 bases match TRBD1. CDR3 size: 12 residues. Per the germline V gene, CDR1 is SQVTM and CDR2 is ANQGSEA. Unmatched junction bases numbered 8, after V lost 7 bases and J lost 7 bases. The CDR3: CSALTGAGEAFF. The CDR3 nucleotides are TGCAGCGCCTTGACAGGGGCGGGTGAAGCTTTCTTT.

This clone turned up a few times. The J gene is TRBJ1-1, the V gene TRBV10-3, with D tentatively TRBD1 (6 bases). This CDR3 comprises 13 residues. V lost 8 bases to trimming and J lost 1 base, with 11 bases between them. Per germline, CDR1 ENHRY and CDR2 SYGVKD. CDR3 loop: CAIGSDRNTEAFF. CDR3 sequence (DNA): TGTGCCATCGGTTCGGACAGGAACACTGAAGCTTTCTTT.

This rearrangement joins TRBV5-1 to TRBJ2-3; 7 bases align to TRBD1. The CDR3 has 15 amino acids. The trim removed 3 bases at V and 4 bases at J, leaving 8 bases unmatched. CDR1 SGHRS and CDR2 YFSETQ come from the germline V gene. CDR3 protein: CASSSYPTGADTQYF. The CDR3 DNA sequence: TGCGCCAGCAGCTCCTATCCTACAGGGGCAGATACGCAGTATTTT.

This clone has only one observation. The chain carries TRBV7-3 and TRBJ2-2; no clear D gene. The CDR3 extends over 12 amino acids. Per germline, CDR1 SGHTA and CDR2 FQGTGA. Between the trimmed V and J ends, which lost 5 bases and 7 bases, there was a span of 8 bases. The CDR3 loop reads CASSPSVGELFF. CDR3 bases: TGTGCCAGCAGCCCCTCGGTCGGGGAGCTGTTTTTT.

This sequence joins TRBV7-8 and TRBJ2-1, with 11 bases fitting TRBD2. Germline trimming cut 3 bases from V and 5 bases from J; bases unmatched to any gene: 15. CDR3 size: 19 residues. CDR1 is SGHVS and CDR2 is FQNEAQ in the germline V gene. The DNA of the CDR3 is TGTGCCAGCAGCTTGGTTCCTAGCGGGGGGCGGACCAGTCACAATGAGCAGTTCTTC. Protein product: CASSLVPSGGRTSHNEQFF.

In DNA, the CDR3 is TGTGCCAGCAGTGAATCAATCGCAGGGACAGAAGCTTTCTTT. Amino acids: CASSESIAGTEAFF. V is TRBV6-1 and J is TRBJ1-1; maybe TRBD1 (6 bases). Trimming left V 2 bases short and J 8 bases short, with 15 bases between. The CDR3 covers 14 residues. Germline assignment: CDR1 MNHNS and CDR2 SASEGT.

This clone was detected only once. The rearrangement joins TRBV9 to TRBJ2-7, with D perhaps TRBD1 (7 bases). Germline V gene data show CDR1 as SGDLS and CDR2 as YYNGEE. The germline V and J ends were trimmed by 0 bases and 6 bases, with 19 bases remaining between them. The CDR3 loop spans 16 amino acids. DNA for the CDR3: TGTGCCAGCAGCGTAGCTTCGGGGGTCCAGGGGGGCGAGCAGTACTTC. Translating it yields CASSVASGVQGGEQYF.

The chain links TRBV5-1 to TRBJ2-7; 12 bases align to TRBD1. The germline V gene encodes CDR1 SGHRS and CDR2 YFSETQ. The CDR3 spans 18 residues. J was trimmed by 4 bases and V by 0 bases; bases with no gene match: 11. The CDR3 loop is CASSLAPTGTGGVYEQYF. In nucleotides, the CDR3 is TGCGCCAGCAGCTTGGCCCCCACCGGGACAGGGGGCGTGTACGAGCAGTACTTC.

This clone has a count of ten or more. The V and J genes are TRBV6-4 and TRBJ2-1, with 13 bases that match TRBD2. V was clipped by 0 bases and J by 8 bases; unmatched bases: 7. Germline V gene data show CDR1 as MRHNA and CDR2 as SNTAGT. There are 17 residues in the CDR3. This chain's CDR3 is CASSDSPTSGGLDEQFF. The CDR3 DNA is TGTGCCAGCAGTGACTCCCCGACTAGCGGGGGGTTGGATGAGCAGTTCTTC.

Here the CDR3 reads CASSYPGQGTGELFF. Here the CDR3 DNA reads TGTGCCAGCAGTTACCCGGGACAGGGGACCGGGGAGCTGTTTTTT. The chain links TRBV6-6 to TRBJ2-2; TRBD1 aligns across 10 bases. In germline, CDR1 is MNHNY, CDR2 SVGAGI (reference sequence). Trimming removed 2 bases from V and 5 bases from J; junction bases left unmatched: 2. The CDR3 is 15 amino acids.

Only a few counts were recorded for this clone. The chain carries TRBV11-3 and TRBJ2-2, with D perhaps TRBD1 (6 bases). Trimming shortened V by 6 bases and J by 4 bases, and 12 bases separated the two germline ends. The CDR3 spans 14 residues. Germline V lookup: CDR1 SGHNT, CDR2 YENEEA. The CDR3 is CASRNRVGTGELFF. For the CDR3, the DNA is TGTGCCAGCAGAAACAGGGTTGGCACCGGGGAGCTGTTTTTT. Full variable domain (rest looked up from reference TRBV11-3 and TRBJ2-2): EAGVVQSPRYKIIEKKQPVAFWCNPISGHNTLYWYLQNLGQGPELLIRYENEEAVDDSQLPKDRFSAERLKGVDSTLKIQPAELGDSAVYLCASRNRVGTGELFFGEGSRLTVL.